Listed below are T cell receptor beta chains from one sample, sequenced in a study of shared clonotypes between healthy human individuals. TCRdb keeps only in-frame clones here, not all; method: immunoSEQ multiplex PCR. This sample has 1.5 million to 2.5 million clones; approximately 94% occur once, and the top ten carry approximately 1%. The sequencing input was naive CD8+ T cells sorted from blood. These receptors originate from a man in his late teens or twenties in good health. Both conserved end residues are part of each CDR3. The D gene is left open where the match is weak. Size tells how often a clone was seen (once, few, many) or the class of an expanded clone, and some rows leave it out.

clone_size,d_call,v_call,j_call,cdr3_nt,cdr3_aa
NA,TRBD2,TRBV14,TRBJ2-7,TGTGCCAGCAGCCAAGTCCCCTTGGCTAGCGGGGGGGTTCTCGACGAGCAGTACTTC,CASSQVPLASGGVLDEQYF
NA,NA,TRBV11-2,TRBJ2-3,TGTGCCAGCAGCCATGAACTAGATAGCACAGATACGCAGTATTTT,CASSHELDSTDTQYF
NA,NA,TRBV6-5,TRBJ2-7,TGTGCCAGCAGTTCCCCCGGCAGGGAAACCTACGAGCAGTACTTC,CASSSPGRETYEQYF
NA,NA,TRBV4-1,TRBJ1-6,TGCGCCAGCAGCCAAGCCCCGGGGGTCTATAATTCACCCCTCCACTTT,CASSQAPGVYNSPLHF
NA,NA,TRBV2,TRBJ2-3,TGTGCCAGCAGTGAAGCCCGACTAGAGTGGGCAGATACGCAGTATTTT,CASSEARLEWADTQYF
NA,NA,TRBV15,TRBJ2-5,TGTGCCACCAGTAGAGAAGAGACCCAGTACTTC,CATSREETQYF
NA,NA,TRBV27,TRBJ2-3,TGTGCCAGCAGTCAGGACCCTATTAGAGCTACGCAGTATTTT,CASSQDPIRATQYF
NA,NA,TRBV4-1,TRBJ2-7,TGCGCCAGCAGCCCCAGCTTTAGCGTAGGGCAGTACTTC,CASSPSFSVGQYF
NA,NA,TRBV5-1,TRBJ2-2,TGCGCCAGCAGCTTTCCGGGGATGGGGGCCGGGGAGCTGTTTTTT,CASSFPGMGAGELFF
few,NA,TRBV9,TRBJ1-1,TGTGCCAGCAGCGGCGGTTCCACTGAAGCTTTCTTT,CASSGGSTEAFF
NA,NA,TRBV7-8,TRBJ2-7,TGTGCCAGCAGCTTATACGGGAGTGGGGAGCAGTACTTC,CASSLYGSGEQYF
NA,TRBD1,TRBV7-9,TRBJ2-7,TGTGCCAGCAGCACGACGACAGGGTCCTACGAGCAGTACTTC,CASSTTTGSYEQYF
NA,NA,TRBV28,TRBJ2-6,TGTGCCAGCAGCCCCCCCTTCTCTGGGGCCAACGTCCTGACTTTC,CASSPPFSGANVLTF
NA,TRBD2,TRBV27,TRBJ2-7,TGTGCCAGCAGCTTGCTCGGGACTAGCGGCGCCTACGAGCAGTACTTC,CASSLLGTSGAYEQYF
few,NA,TRBV7-9,TRBJ1-2,TGTGCCAGCAGCCTCCTTATAGGGGACGCGGATGGCTACACCTTC,CASSLLIGDADGYTF
once,NA,TRBV29-1,TRBJ2-7,TGCAGCGTTGAGACTAGTCGATCCTACGAGCAGTACTTC,CSVETSRSYEQYF
NA,TRBD2,TRBV4-1,TRBJ2-7,TGCGCCAGCAGCCAAAAAAGCGGGGTCTACGAGCAGTACTTC,CASSQKSGVYEQYF
NA,TRBD2,TRBV29-1,TRBJ2-7,TGCAGCGCCAATGGGGTAGCGGGCTACGAGCAGTACTTC,CSANGVAGYEQYF
NA,NA,TRBV4-1,TRBJ2-1,TGCGCCAGCAGCCAAGATAGGCAGGTGACCTACTACAATGAGCAGTTCTTC,CASSQDRQVTYYNEQFF
NA,NA,TRBV5-1,TRBJ2-3,TGCGCCAGCAGCGGCGGCACAGATACGCAGTATTTT,CASSGGTDTQYF
NA,TRBD1,TRBV15,TRBJ2-7,TGTGCCACCGAGGGGGCCACCTACGAGCAGTACTTC,CATEGATYEQYF
NA,NA,TRBV27,TRBJ2-1,TGTGCCAGCAGTTTAAGGGACTACAATGAGCAGTTCTTC,CASSLRDYNEQFF
NA,TRBD2,TRBV4-1,TRBJ2-1,TGCGCCAGCAGCCAAATTAGCGGGGGGGGTTATGAGCAGTTCTTC,CASSQISGGGYEQFF
NA,NA,TRBV29-1,TRBJ2-2,TGCAGCGTTTCTCCCGAGATAAACACCGGGGAGCTGTTTTTT,CSVSPEINTGELFF
NA,TRBD2,TRBV27,TRBJ2-1,TGTGCCAGCAGTAGCGGGGGGCTGTCCTACAATGAGCAGTTCTTC,CASSSGGLSYNEQFF
NA,NA,TRBV9,TRBJ2-2,TGTGCCAGCAGCGTAGGGGAGGCCGGGGAGCTGTTTTTT,CASSVGEAGELFF
NA,NA,TRBV2,TRBJ1-6,TGTGCCAGCAGTGAAGCTTTCGGGGAGACCTATAATTCACCCCTCCACTTT,CASSEAFGETYNSPLHF
NA,NA,TRBV7-8,TRBJ2-1,TGTGCCAGCAGCTTTCCGGGAGCGAATGAGCAGTTCTTC,CASSFPGANEQFF
NA,TRBD1,TRBV5-1,TRBJ2-7,TGCGCCAGCACCTACAGACAGGGCAACTACGAGCAGTACTTC,CASTYRQGNYEQYF
NA,NA,TRBV5-6,TRBJ2-7,TGTGCCAGCAGCTTGGGAATTGTTCCCTACGAGCAGTACTTC,CASSLGIVPYEQYF
NA,TRBD2,TRBV9,TRBJ2-7,TGTGCCAGCAACCCCGAGGGACTAGCGGGAGATGAGCAGTACTTC,CASNPEGLAGDEQYF
NA,NA,TRBV4-1,TRBJ2-3,TGCGCCAGCAGCCAATATTGGACAGATACGCAGTATTTT,CASSQYWTDTQYF
few,NA,TRBV5-4,TRBJ2-7,TGTGCCAGCAGCTTCGGAGGGGGGGTCGAGCAGTACTTC,CASSFGGGVEQYF
NA,NA,TRBV9,TRBJ2-3,TGTGCCAGCAGCGTAGGAGAACGGACGGCAGATACGCAGTATTTT,CASSVGERTADTQYF
NA,TRBD2,TRBV5-1,TRBJ2-5,TGCGCCAGCAGCTTGGGCGGGACTAGCGGGGAGACCCAGTACTTC,CASSLGGTSGETQYF
NA,NA,TRBV19,TRBJ1-2,TGTGCCAGTAGTATAGACCTGGAGGCATATGGCTACACCTTC,CASSIDLEAYGYTF
NA,NA,TRBV27,TRBJ2-7,TGTGCCAGCAGCATCGACAGAATCGGCTACGAGCAGTACTTC,CASSIDRIGYEQYF
NA,NA,TRBV4-1,TRBJ2-7,TGCGCCAGCAGCCTTAATCGTAACTACGAGCAGTACTTC,CASSLNRNYEQYF
NA,NA,TRBV7-8,TRBJ2-7,TGTGCCAGCAGCTTAGGGCAACTTCAAACCTACGAGCAGTACTTC,CASSLGQLQTYEQYF
NA,NA,TRBV4-1,TRBJ2-7,TGCGCCAGCAGCCAAATCTACGGAGGGTACGAGCAGTACTTC,CASSQIYGGYEQYF
NA,NA,TRBV9,TRBJ2-7,TGTGCCAGCAGCGTAGAAGTGGTGCCCGCCCACGAGCAGTACTTC,CASSVEVVPAHEQYF
NA,TRBD2,TRBV6-5,TRBJ2-7,TGTGCCAGCAGATGGAGGGAGGGCCTTGGCGAGCAGTACTTC,CASRWREGLGEQYF
NA,NA,TRBV2,TRBJ1-4,TGTGCCAGCAGCTATGACAGAGCTAATGAAAAACTGTTTTTT,CASSYDRANEKLFF
once,NA,TRBV5-5,TRBJ1-2,TGTGCCAGCAGCTTGATGGCGGCAGGGGATATCTACTATGGCTACACCTTC,CASSLMAAGDIYYGYTF